A selection of T cell receptor beta chains follows, all from one sample in a study of blood T cell repertoires in COVID-19. Clones were sequenced by immunoSEQ multiplex PCR, and TCRdb holds only the in-frame ones, with some missing. Among around 260,000 clones, roughly 84% were seen once, and the ten largest hold 0.7% to 1%. The specimen sequenced was peripheral blood. These receptors all come from a human donor with COVID-19, enrolled during active disease. The donor label of this sample is uncertain. CDR3s include the opening cysteine and the closing phenylalanine or tryptophan.

v_call: TRBV6-6; j_call: TRBJ2-2; cdr3_length: 16; cdr3_aa: CASSYRQGVDTGELFF
v_call: TRBV6-5; j_call: TRBJ1-1; cdr3_length: 16; cdr3_aa: CASSYPGTGGGTEAFF
v_call: TRBV12-3/TRBV12-4; j_call: TRBJ2-1; cdr3_length: 13; cdr3_aa: CASSWGDYNEQFF
v_call: TRBV7-8; j_call: TRBJ1-1; cdr3_length: 15; cdr3_aa: CASSLGPVGVTEAFF
v_call: TRBV19; j_call: TRBJ1-1; cdr3_length: 13; cdr3_aa: CASSLDRETEAFF
v_call: TRBV7-7; j_call: TRBJ2-5; cdr3_length: 16; cdr3_aa: CASSSLGFGAQETQYF
v_call: TRBV29-1; j_call: TRBJ1-1; cdr3_length: 14; cdr3_aa: CSVEEGGVGAEAFF
v_call: TRBV6-5; j_call: TRBJ1-2; cdr3_length: 13; cdr3_aa: CASRLIGVNGYTF
v_call: TRBV20-1; j_call: TRBJ2-7; cdr3_length: 11; cdr3_aa: CSAGDSYEQYF
v_call: TRBV7-9; j_call: TRBJ1-1; cdr3_length: 17; cdr3_aa: CASSLEGGRTPPLAPGF
v_call: TRBV20-1; j_call: TRBJ1-5; cdr3_length: 14; cdr3_aa: CSASETISNQPQHF
v_call: TRBV10-3; j_call: TRBJ2-2; cdr3_length: 15; cdr3_aa: CAIRSSQANTGELFF
v_call: TRBV7-8; j_call: TRBJ1-1; cdr3_length: 16; cdr3_aa: CASSLAGSSMNTEAFF
v_call: TRBV29-1; j_call: TRBJ1-2; cdr3_length: 13; cdr3_aa: CSVVVQVNYGYTF
v_call: TRBV6-5; j_call: TRBJ2-7; cdr3_length: 13; cdr3_aa: CASGSGRAGGQYF
v_call: TRBV9; j_call: TRBJ2-7; cdr3_length: 15; cdr3_aa: CASSVSIAASYEQYF